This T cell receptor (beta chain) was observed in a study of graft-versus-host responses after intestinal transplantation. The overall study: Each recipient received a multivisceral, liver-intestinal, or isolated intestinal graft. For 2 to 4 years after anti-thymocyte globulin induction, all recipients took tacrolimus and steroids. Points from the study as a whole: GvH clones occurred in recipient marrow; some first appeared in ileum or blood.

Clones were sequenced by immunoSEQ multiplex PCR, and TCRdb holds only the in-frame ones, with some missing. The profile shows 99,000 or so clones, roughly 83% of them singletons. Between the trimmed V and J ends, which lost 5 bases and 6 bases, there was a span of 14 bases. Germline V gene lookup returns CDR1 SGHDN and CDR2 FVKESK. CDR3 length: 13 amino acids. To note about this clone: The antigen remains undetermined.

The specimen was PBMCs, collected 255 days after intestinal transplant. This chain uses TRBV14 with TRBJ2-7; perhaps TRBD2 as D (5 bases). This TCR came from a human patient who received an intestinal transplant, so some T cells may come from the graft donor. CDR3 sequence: CASSSALGVEQYV. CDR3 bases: TGTGCCAGCAGCTCCGCACTAGGAGTCGAGCAGTACGTC.